The 27 T cell receptor beta chains listed next were all sequenced from one sample in a study of radiotherapy plus CTLA-4 blockade in lung cancer. Only in-frame clones appear in the TCRdb table, and some are missing; sequencing was by immunoSEQ multiplex PCR. Of some 110,000 clones listed, 85% are singletons. Sequenced material: peripheral blood, taken from a patient treated with radiotherapy plus ipilimumab. These receptors were obtained from a human donor with non-small cell lung cancer that progressed on radiotherapy plus ipilimumab. Some clones in this sample may be carry-over from other donors' samples.

The V call is TRBV7-6, the J call TRBJ1-1; the D is unclear. V was clipped by 5 bases and J by 1 base, with 8 bases between them. The CDR3 covers 13 residues. From germline, CDR1 is SGHVS and CDR2 FNYEAQ. The CDR3 reads CASSRSRNTEAFF. As DNA, the CDR3 is TGTGCCAGCAGCCGATCAAGGAACACTGAAGCTTTCTTT.

This chain links TRBV6-4 with TRBJ2-3, with 12 bases identical to TRBD2. The V and J ends lost 4 bases and 4 bases, in that order; junction bases with no gene match: 3. This CDR3 region has 15 residues. The germline CDR1 and CDR2 sequences are MRHNA and SNTAGT. CDR3 DNA sequence: TGTGCCAGCAGTGCGACTAGCGGGGGTGCAGATACGCAGTATTTT. Protein sequence: CASSATSGGADTQYF.

The chain carries TRBV4-3 and TRBJ2-1; D might be TRBD1 (6 bases). Germline loops: CDR1 LGHNA, CDR2 YSLEER. The CDR3 has 15 amino acids. The V and J ends lost 1 base and 2 bases respectively, with 9 bases between them. The CDR3 loop reads CASSQGRTAYNEQFF. CDR3 DNA: TGCGCCAGCAGCCAAGGAAGGACAGCCTACAATGAGCAGTTCTTC.

This clone has just one count. The chain employs TRBV12-5 and TRBJ2-3; D is unclear. V lost 6 bases to trimming and J lost 2 bases, with 6 bases between them. This CDR3 has 12 residues. Germline V CDR1 and CDR2: LGHNT, FRNRAP. The CDR3 loop is CASGWITDTQYF. The CDR3 region has the DNA TGTGCTAGTGGCTGGATCACAGATACGCAGTATTTT.

The gene calls are TRBV27 and TRBJ1-1; 7 nucleotides match TRBD1. V gave up 2 bases and J gave up 1 base; unmatched junction bases: 1. The CDR3 sequence is 14 residues long. The germline CDR1 and CDR2 sequences are MNHEY and SMNVEV (reference sequence). The CDR3 coding sequence is TGTGCCAGCAGTTTAAGACAGGGGAACACTGAAGCTTTCTTT. Amino acid sequence: CASSLRQGNTEAFF.

The rearrangement uses TRBV2 and TRBJ1-5, with D hard to call. The germline V and J ends were trimmed by 8 bases and 7 bases, with 12 bases remaining between them. Germline V gene data show CDR1 as SNHLY and CDR2 as FYNNEI. The CDR3 runs to 12 residues. CDR3 nucleotide sequence: TGTGCCAGCCGAGATCTAGGGCAGCCCCAGCATTTT. Translated: CASRDLGQPQHF.

V is TRBV19 and J is TRBJ2-5; 10 nucleotides agree with TRBD2. The CDR3 has 17 amino acids. With 4 bases clipped from V and 1 base from J, the junction kept 9 bases outside the gene matches. CDR1 LNHDA and CDR2 SQIVND come from the germline V gene (reference sequence). The CDR3 sequence: CASSTGLASTVQETQYF. The CDR3 nucleotides are TGTGCCAGTAGTACGGGACTAGCGAGTACCGTCCAAGAGACCCAGTACTTC.

This clone has more than one count but fewer than ten. The J gene is TRBJ1-5, the V gene TRBV10-3; D unclear. There are 14 residues in the CDR3. Looked up from germline, CDR1 is ENHRY and CDR2 is SYGVKD. Trimming stripped 6 bases from V and 2 bases from J, with 11 bases between. The CDR3 is CAIRVQVGNQPQHF. The CDR3 DNA follows: TGTGCCATCAGGGTGCAGGTAGGCAATCAGCCCCAGCATTTT.

The V call is TRBV4-3, the J call TRBJ2-1; 8 bases align to TRBD2. V lost 0 bases to trimming and J lost 9 bases; unmatched junction nucleotides: 10. CDR1 and CDR2 (germline): LGHNA, YSLEER. CDR3 length: 16 amino acids. CDR3 protein: CASSQDPNGGAGEQFF. CDR3 DNA sequence: TGCGCCAGCAGCCAAGATCCTAACGGGGGGGCCGGTGAGCAGTTCTTC.

The V gene is TRBV7-2, the J gene TRBJ1-5, with D possibly matching TRBD1 (6 bases). The CDR3 totals 13 residues. Trimming left V 5 bases short and J 6 bases short, with 11 bases between. Germline-derived CDR1 and CDR2 are SGHTA and FQGNSA. In nucleotides, the CDR3 is TGTGCCAGCAGCACAGGGTACAGTCAGCCCCAGCATTTT. Its translation: CASSTGYSQPQHF.

This clone was found a few times. The chain has TRBV19 and TRBJ2-2; possible D gene TRBD1, 5 bases. V dropped 2 bases and J dropped 5 bases, with 9 bases sitting between them. The germline gives CDR1 LNHDA, CDR2 SQIVND (reference sequence). The CDR3 sequence is 14 residues long. The CDR3 region is CASSISGFTGELFF. The CDR3, as DNA: TGTGCCAGTAGTATATCAGGGTTTACCGGGGAGCTGTTTTTT. Together with reference TRBV19 and TRBJ2-2, the CDR3 gives the full variable domain: DGGITQSPKYLFRKEGQNVTLSCEQNLNHDAMYWYRQDPGQGLRLIYYSQIVNDFQKGDIAEGYSVSREKKESFPLTVTSAQKNPTAFYLCASSISGFTGELFFGEGSRLTVL.

This chain joins TRBV7-2 and TRBJ1-1; 8 bases line up with TRBD1. Unmatched junction bases numbered 0, after V lost 5 bases and J lost 1 base. This CDR3 is 13 amino acids long. CDR1 is SGHTA, CDR2 FQGNSA, per germline. CDR3 in amino acids: CASSGQGNTEAFF. The DNA for the CDR3 is TGTGCCAGCAGCGGACAGGGGAACACTGAAGCTTTCTTT.

This chain links TRBV27 with TRBJ2-1; TRBD2 aligns across 7 bases. The J segment lost 5 bases and the V segment lost 2 bases, leaving 6 bases of the junction unmatched. Per the germline V gene, CDR1 is MNHEY and CDR2 is SMNVEV (reference sequence). The CDR3 spans 15 residues. CDR3 bases: TGTGCCAGCAGTTTAACCCAGCGGGGCGACAATGAGCAGTTCTTC. Amino acids: CASSLTQRGDNEQFF.

This chain links TRBV6-1 with TRBJ1-2; no reliable D call. Germline assignment: CDR1 MNHNS and CDR2 SASEGT. The CDR3 spans 11 residues. Trimming removed 10 bases at V and 10 bases at J, with 16 bases between. Here the CDR3 DNA reads TGTGCCACCCAAGCCCCAGAGGTCTACACCTTC. It encodes CATQAPEVYTF.

This clone was detected once. The chain links TRBV6-5 to TRBJ2-2, with D perhaps matching TRBD1 (6 bases). In germline, CDR1 is MNHEY, CDR2 SVGAGI. The CDR3 spans 16 residues. V shed 3 bases and J shed 6 bases, with 17 bases lying between them. CDR3 DNA sequence: TGTGCCAGCAGTTATTCGGGACATCTGAGTTCCGGGGAGCTGTTTTTT. It translates to CASSYSGHLSSGELFF.

This rearrangement joins TRBV7-2 to TRBJ2-3; TRBD2 is a possible D gene (5 bases). Trimming removed 1 base from V and 5 bases from J, with 16 bases in between. The CDR3 is 16 residues long. Per the germline V gene, CDR1 is SGHTA and CDR2 is FQGNSA. The CDR3 region has the DNA TGTGCCAGCAGCTTAGGTGTGGCGGCCCGGGAAGATACGCAGTATTTT. Translating gives CASSLGVAAREDTQYF.

This chain joins TRBV5-1 and TRBJ1-1, with D hard to call. The CDR3 spans 14 residues. Trimming removed 4 bases at V and 5 bases at J, with 15 bases between. Germline V gene sequence: CDR1 SGHRS, CDR2 YFSETQ. The chain's CDR3 is CASSPREARTEAFF. CDR3 bases: TGCGCCAGCAGCCCCCGGGAAGCGCGAACTGAAGCTTTCTTT.

The chain is built from TRBV2 and TRBJ2-3, with D perhaps TRBD1 or TRBD2 (5 bases each). The V end was cut by 5 bases, the J end by 1 base, with 13 bases between. Germline CDR1 is SNHLY and CDR2 is FYNNEI. The CDR3 runs to 15 residues. The CDR3 DNA reads as TGTGCCAGCAGTCTGGGACCCCGTGGCACAGATACGCAGTATTTT. This encodes CASSLGPRGTDTQYF.

A single count supports this clone. V and J are TRBV5-1 and TRBJ2-7; 9 bases line up with TRBD1. The CDR3 runs 13 residues. With V trimmed by 8 bases and J by 5 bases, 8 bases remained unmatched. Germline V gene sequence: CDR1 SGHRS, CDR2 YFSETQ. CDR3 region: CASSRDRVDEQYF. CDR3 bases: TGCGCCAGTTCGAGGGACAGGGTCGACGAGCAGTACTTC.

The chain has TRBV6-5 and TRBJ1-1; TRBD1 is a possible D gene (6 bases). V was clipped by 2 bases and J by 7 bases, with 11 bases between them. CDR1 and CDR2 from the germline V gene are MNHEY and SVGAGI. The CDR3 loop spans 13 amino acids. CDR3 DNA sequence: TGTGCCAGCAGTTACGTTCGGGGGCGTGAAGCTTTCTTT. This translates into CASSYVRGREAFF.

This rearrangement joins TRBV14 to TRBJ1-2; 9 bases map to TRBD1. Germline CDR1 reads SGHDN; CDR2 reads FVKESK. The V and J ends lost 6 bases and 2 bases, in that order; junction bases with no gene match: 13. This CDR3 contains 17 residues. The CDR3 DNA is TGTGCCAGCAGGGCGGGACAGGGAGGATCTGGGAACTATGGCTACACCTTC. It encodes CASRAGQGGSGNYGYTF.

Of note for this clone: This sample includes further DNA sequences coding for the same CDR3. The genes are TRBV4-3 and TRBJ1-1; 11 bases map to TRBD1. This CDR3 is 15 amino acids long. V was pared by 0 bases and J by 3 bases, with 0 bases of the junction left unmatched. The germline V gene encodes CDR1 LGHNA and CDR2 YSLEER. Here the CDR3 reads CASSQEGQGDTEAFF. The CDR3 DNA follows: TGCGCCAGCAGCCAAGAGGGACAGGGGGACACTGAAGCTTTCTTT.

The rearrangement links TRBV5-4 to TRBJ2-3; D is uncertain. The CDR3 consists of 11 residues. The V end lost 4 bases, the J end lost 5 bases, and 5 bases lay between the germline ends. From germline, CDR1 is SGHNT and CDR2 YYREEE (reference sequence). CDR3 DNA sequence: TGTGCCAGCAGCAGCCGAGATACGCAGTATTTT. As protein: CASSSRDTQYF.

CDR3 nucleotide sequence: TGTGCCAGTGGACAGGGGGTCTACAATGAGCAGTTCTTC. Translated, it gives CASGQGVYNEQFF. The J gene is TRBJ2-1, the V gene TRBV18; 10 nucleotides line up with TRBD1. Germline V gene sequence: CDR1 KGHSH, CDR2 LQKENI. This CDR3 has 13 amino acids. Trimming cost V 9 bases and J 3 bases; bases outside gene matches: 2.

This chain joins TRBV6-1 and TRBJ2-2; D gene uncertain. V lost 2 bases and J 4 bases, leaving 14 bases between the germline ends. CDR1 MNHNS and CDR2 SASEGT come from the germline V gene. The CDR3 sequence is 16 residues long. The CDR3 nucleotides read TGTGCCAGCAGTGAAAAGATTTTGGTAGGCACCGGGGAGCTGTTTTTT. This gives the protein CASSEKILVGTGELFF.

The rearrangement joins TRBV15 to TRBJ2-3, with 13 bases lining up with TRBD2. This CDR3 has 16 amino acids. V shed 5 bases, J shed 1 base, and the junction held 3 bases outside the gene matches. In germline, CDR1 is LNHNV, CDR2 YYDKDF (reference sequence). This chain's CDR3 is CATSAGTSGGTDTQYF. The CDR3 region has the DNA TGTGCCACCAGCGCCGGGACTAGCGGGGGCACAGATACGCAGTATTTT.

The chain has TRBV19 and TRBJ2-7; 7 bases line up with TRBD1. Germline assignment: CDR1 LNHDA and CDR2 SQIVND (reference sequence). Trimming cost V 5 bases and J 6 bases; bases outside gene matches: 13. This CDR3 region has 15 residues. CDR3 amino acids: CASSLNRGTDSEQYF. CDR3 DNA: TGTGCCAGTAGTCTAAATAGGGGGACAGACTCCGAGCAGTACTTC. Using reference TRBV19 and TRBJ2-7 for the parts outside the CDR3, the full variable domain is DGGITQSPKYLFRKEGQNVTLSCEQNLNHDAMYWYRQDPGQGLRLIYYSQIVNDFQKGDIAEGYSVSREKKESFPLTVTSAQKNPTAFYLCASSLNRGTDSEQYFGPGTRLTVT.